A single sample is the source of the 27 T cell receptor beta chains below, sequenced in a study of CD8+ T cells in alopecia areata. Sequencing templates came from extracted RNA that was reverse transcribed into cDNA. Sequenced by immunoSEQ multiplex PCR; TCRdb stores in-frame clones only, minus some. The table lists 200,000 to 250,000 clones, roughly 57% of them singletons. The sample here was CD4+ T cells sorted from blood, taken at week 0. The receptors come from a human donor with alopecia areata.

This clone was observed a few times. The DNA of the CDR3 is TGTGCCAGCAGACCAACTAGCGGGGGTTCCTACGAGCAGTACTTC. Translation: CASRPTSGGSYEQYF. The V gene is TRBV28, the J gene TRBJ2-7; 11 bases align to TRBD2. V lost 6 bases and J lost 1; bases outside the gene matches: 5. Germline values: CDR1 MDHEN, CDR2 SYDVKM. The CDR3 has 15 residues.

This chain joins TRBV15 and TRBJ1-1; 8 nucleotides match TRBD1. Germline V CDR1 and CDR2: LNHNV, YYDKDF (reference sequence). The CDR3 consists of 16 residues. Unmatched junction bases numbered 11, after V lost 5 bases and J lost 3 bases. The CDR3 DNA reads as TGTGCCACCAGCGAGGGGGACGACAGGGGTCACACTGAAGCTTTCTTT. Translation gives CATSEGDDRGHTEAFF.

The gene calls are TRBV12-2 and TRBJ2-3; the DNA was not used to check the table's D call, TRBD2. TRBV12-2 constitutes a pseudogene. The CDR3 spans 17 residues. The CDR3, as DNA: TGTGCAAGTCGCTTAGAAGGGACTAGCGGGGGCACAGATACGCAGTATTTT. The encoded protein is CASRLEGTSGGTDTQYF.

This chain links TRBV30 with TRBJ1-1, with D unclear. The germline V gene has CDR1 GTSNPN and CDR2 SVGIG (reference sequence). The CDR3 is made up of 13 amino acids. Trimming left V 2 bases short and J 1 base short, with 8 bases between. As DNA, the CDR3 is TGTGCCTGGAGTTACCAGGAGAACACTGAAGCTTTCTTT. As protein: CAWSYQENTEAFF.

The rearrangement uses TRBV6-6 and TRBJ2-1; D possibly corresponds to TRBD2 (5 bases). The CDR3 contains 13 residues. Germline V gene data show CDR1 as MNHNY and CDR2 as SVGAGI (reference sequence). V was pared by 7 bases and J by 4 bases, with 11 bases between. CDR3 region: CASTSLEYNEQFF. DNA for the CDR3: TGTGCCAGCACTTCACTAGAATACAATGAGCAGTTCTTC.

The chain carries TRBV4-1 and TRBJ2-5, with unresolved D. Trimming shortened V by 0 bases and J by 4 bases, and 9 bases separated the two germline ends. The CDR3 consists of 14 residues. From germline, CDR1 is MGHRA and CDR2 YSYEKL. CDR3 in DNA: TGCGCCAGCAGCCAAGATGCGGCTAGAGAGACCCAGTACTTC. The encoded protein is CASSQDAARETQYF.

The chain has TRBV5-6 and TRBJ2-1, with 8 bases fitting TRBD1. Germline assignment: CDR1 SGHDT and CDR2 YYEEEE. After removal of 3 bases from V and 6 bases from J, the junction contained 2 bases not matched to a gene. The CDR3 consists of 13 residues. The CDR3 sequence is CASSWGQVNEQFF. CDR3 sequence (DNA): TGTGCCAGCAGCTGGGGACAGGTCAATGAGCAGTTCTTC.

In its sample, this clone was seen a few times. DNA of the CDR3: TGTGCCTGGAGTCCATACTCCGGGACAGCGAACACCGGGGAGCTGTTTTTT. It is translated as CAWSPYSGTANTGELFF. The chain has TRBV30 and TRBJ2-2; 7 bases map to TRBD1. CDR3 size: 17 residues. Germline V gene data show CDR1 as GTSNPN and CDR2 as SVGIG (reference sequence). The V gene end was trimmed by 2 bases and the J gene end by 0 bases; junction bases not matched to a gene: 9.

The gene calls are TRBV19 and TRBJ2-1; 8 nucleotides align to TRBD1. The CDR3 loop spans 14 amino acids. The V and J ends lost 8 bases and 4 bases, in that order; junction bases with no gene match: 7. The germline gives CDR1 LNHDA, CDR2 SQIVND (reference sequence). In DNA form, the CDR3 reads TGTGCCAGTTGGGACAGGCGAAAATACAATGAGCAGTTCTTC. This sequence encodes CASWDRRKYNEQFF.

This clone was seen only a few times. The sample contains more than one DNA sequence encoding this CDR3. The chain couples TRBV5-1 to TRBJ2-5, with D hard to call. This CDR3 region has 13 residues. The V end was cut by 0 bases, the J end by 2 bases, with 5 bases between. In germline, CDR1 is SGHRS, CDR2 YFSETQ. CDR3 nucleotide sequence: TGCGCCAGCAGCTTGGGACAACAAGAGACCCAGTACTTC. Its protein product is CASSLGQQETQYF.

This clone was counted at least ten times. The CDR3 DNA is TGTGCCAGCAGTCCGGAGGCAGGGGTGGCCTACGAGCAGTACTTC. It yields the protein CASSPEAGVAYEQYF. The chain recombines TRBV28 with TRBJ2-7; a weak D match, TRBD1 (6 bases). Germline CDR1 and CDR2: MDHEN and SYDVKM. This CDR3 is 15 amino acids long. The ends were cut back, 5 bases at V and 2 bases at J, with 16 bases in the middle.

This chain links TRBV2 with TRBJ2-1, with D maybe TRBD2 (5 bases). V was trimmed by 6 bases and J by 5 bases, leaving 14 bases between them. Germline V lookup: CDR1 SNHLY, CDR2 FYNNEI. The CDR3 length is 14 residues. CDR3 nucleotide sequence: TGTGCCAGCAGGGACTCCGCAGAAAACAATGAGCAGTTCTTC. Translated, it gives CASRDSAENNEQFF.

This clone was found a few times. The CDR3 coding sequence is TGTGCCAGCAGCCAAGTTTCAGGAGGTCTCACCGGGGAGCTGTTTTTT. This codes for CASSQVSGGLTGELFF. This sequence joins TRBV14 and TRBJ2-2; maybe TRBD2 (5 bases). Trimming shortened V by 1 base and J by 4 bases, and 13 bases separated the two germline ends. Germline assignment: CDR1 SGHDN and CDR2 FVKESK. This CDR3 comprises 16 residues.

The chain joins TRBV5-8 to TRBJ1-2; 10 bases align to TRBD1. This CDR3 spans 17 amino acids. Germline CDR1 and CDR2: SGHTS and YDEGEE. With 4 bases clipped from V and 0 bases from J, the junction kept 9 bases outside the gene matches. This CDR3 is CASSATGGASTNYGYTF. DNA of the CDR3: TGTGCCAGCAGCGCGACAGGGGGCGCGTCTACTAACTATGGCTACACCTTC. The full variable domain, in which reference TRBV5-8 and TRBJ1-2 provide the parts outside the CDR3, is EAGVTQSPTHLIKTRGQQATLRCSPISGHTSVYWYQQALGLGLQFLLWYDEGEERNRGNFPPRFSGRQFPNYSSELNVNALELEDSALYLCASSATGGASTNYGYTFGSGTRLTVV.

The V call is TRBV7-9, the J call TRBJ2-2; D may be TRBD1 (5 bases). The V and J ends lost 11 bases and 4 bases respectively, with 20 bases between them. Germline V gene lookup returns CDR1 SEHNR and CDR2 FQNEAQ (reference sequence). The CDR3 runs 15 residues. CDR3 DNA: TGTGCCTGCCTTAGGGGCCCTAGAACCACCGGGGAGCTGTTTTTT. Protein: CACLRGPRTTGELFF.

The chain uses TRBV29-1 and TRBJ2-3; either TRBD1 or TRBD2 may fit D (5 bases each). The V gene's germline CDR1 is SQVTM and CDR2 ANQGSEA. The CDR3 extends over 13 amino acids. V was shortened by 7 bases and J by 6 bases, with 17 bases between the two germline ends. This CDR3 is CSADSLGADTQYF. In DNA, the CDR3 is TGCAGCGCAGACAGCTTGGGAGCGGATACGCAGTATTTT.

This clone was seen more than once but under ten times. V usage is TRBV4-2 and J usage is TRBJ1-1; D not certain. This CDR3 is 16 amino acids long. V lost 5 bases, J lost 2 bases, and 18 bases lay in between. CDR1 and CDR2 from the germline V gene are LGHNA and YNFKEQ. CDR3 in amino acids: CASSVSSTNTNTEAFF. The CDR3 nucleotides read TGTGCCAGCAGCGTATCGAGCACAAACACCAACACTGAAGCTTTCTTT.

This chain uses TRBV5-1 with TRBJ2-7; TRBD2 aligns across 8 bases. Trimming cost V 6 bases and J 0 bases; bases outside gene matches: 8. Germline loops: CDR1 SGHRS, CDR2 YFSETQ. CDR3 size: 15 residues. This chain's CDR3 is CASNHGAGDSYEQYF. DNA for the CDR3: TGCGCCAGCAATCATGGAGCGGGAGACTCCTACGAGCAGTACTTC.

This clone was recorded a few times. This chain joins TRBV2 and TRBJ2-5; 7 bases are shared with TRBD1. Unmatched junction bases numbered 6, after V lost 3 bases and J lost 2 bases. The CDR3 is 15 amino acids. The germline V gene encodes CDR1 SNHLY and CDR2 FYNNEI. The CDR3 coding sequence is TGTGCCAGCAGTGACCACGGGACAGTACAAGAGACCCAGTACTTC. Protein product: CASSDHGTVQETQYF. The entire variable domain, with the rest obtained from reference TRBV2 and TRBJ2-5, is as follows: EPEVTQTPSHQVTQMGQEVILRCVPISNHLYFYWYRQILGQKVEFLVSFYNNEISEKSEIFDDQFSVERPDGSNFTLKIRSTKLEDSAMYFCASSDHGTVQETQYFGPGTRLLVL.

The chain has TRBV19 and TRBJ2-1; D may be TRBD1 (5 bases). V shed 6 bases and J shed 1 base, with 13 bases lying between them. This CDR3 has 15 amino acids. Germline loops: CDR1 LNHDA, CDR2 SQIVND (reference sequence). This CDR3 reads CASSIYKGSYNEQFF. The CDR3 nucleotides are TGTGCCAGTAGCATTTACAAGGGGTCCTACAATGAGCAGTTCTTC.

This clone came up once. The chain employs TRBV5-4 and TRBJ1-2; tentatively, D is TRBD1 (5 bases). V was pared by 0 bases and J by 8 bases, with 23 bases between. The germline V gene has CDR1 SGHNT and CDR2 YYREEE (reference sequence). The CDR3 runs 17 residues. CDR3 in amino acids: CASSLALVRDPVWGYTF. As DNA, the CDR3 is TGTGCCAGCAGCTTGGCCTTAGTCCGGGACCCCGTCTGGGGCTACACCTTC.

This clone occurred a few times. V and J are TRBV19 and TRBJ1-1; no reliable D call. CDR1 and CDR2 from the germline V gene are LNHDA and SQIVND (reference sequence). CDR3 size: 14 residues. V gave up 7 bases and J gave up 3 bases, with 15 bases separating them. As DNA, the CDR3 is TGTGCCAGTACCCCTTTGCAACGGCACACTGAAGCTTTCTTT. Its protein product is CASTPLQRHTEAFF.

This chain connects TRBV29-1 to TRBJ2-7; either TRBD1 or TRBD2 may supply D (5 bases each). The germline gives CDR1 SQVTM, CDR2 ANQGSEA. The CDR3 covers 15 residues. The V gene lost 1 base and the J gene lost 1 base, with 14 bases spanning the gap. CDR3: CSVEGTDSSSYEQYF. Written as DNA, the CDR3 is TGCAGCGTTGAAGGGACTGACAGCAGTTCCTACGAGCAGTACTTC.

The genes are TRBV2 and TRBJ2-1; weak D call: TRBD2 (5 bases). CDR1 is SNHLY, CDR2 FYNNEI, per germline. This CDR3 contains 15 residues. Trimming took 5 bases from V and 7 from J, leaving 18 bases between them. CDR3 sequence: CASSRTGSYGNEQFF. The CDR3 nucleotides are TGTGCCAGCAGTCGAACTGGGAGCTACGGGAATGAGCAGTTCTTC.

This chain joins TRBV30 and TRBJ2-1; 7 nucleotides line up with TRBD2. Germline-derived CDR1 and CDR2 are GTSNPN and SVGIG (reference sequence). Unmatched junction bases numbered 0, after V lost 1 base and J lost 6 bases. The length of the CDR3 is 12 residues. The chain's CDR3 is CAWSGTSNEQFF. As DNA, the CDR3 is TGTGCCTGGAGTGGGACTAGCAATGAGCAGTTCTTC.

The chain combines TRBV11-1 with TRBJ2-5; possible D gene TRBD2, 6 bases. The length of the CDR3 is 14 residues. V lost 5 bases to trimming and J lost 0 bases, with 10 bases between them. The V gene's germline CDR1 is SGHAT and CDR2 FQDESV (reference sequence). The CDR3 DNA follows: TGTGCCAGCAGCATTAGCGGCTACCAAGAGACCCAGTACTTC. Amino acid sequence: CASSISGYQETQYF. The whole variable domain, filled in from reference TRBV11-1 and TRBJ2-5, reads EAEVAQSPRYKITEKSQAVAFWCDPISGHATLYWYRQILGQGPELLVQFQDESVVDDSQLPKDRFSAERLKGVDSTLKIQPAELGDSAMYLCASSISGYQETQYFGPGTRLLVL.

This clone was found many times. This chain uses TRBV5-1 with TRBJ2-1, with D possibly being TRBD2 (6 bases). Per the germline V gene, CDR1 is SGHRS and CDR2 is YFSETQ. The CDR3 contains 17 residues. The V and J ends lost 4 bases and 5 bases respectively, with 22 bases between them. The CDR3 DNA follows: TGCGCCAGCAGCACGACAGCCCGGGACTCTCCAAACAATGAGCAGTTCTTC. This codes for CASSTTARDSPNNEQFF.